This entry lists 8 T cell receptor beta chains sequenced from one sample in a study of regulatory T cells in long-lasting Graves disease. Described time point: newly diagnosed GD, antithyroid drugs for less than 3 months. PBMC-derived RNA was used for the TCR library. With iRepertoire HTBI primers and Arm-PCR of CDR3 regions, TCR beta libraries were built. TCRdb passed the multiplex PCR reads through MiXCR, listing each CDR3 protein once. The table shows over 200,000 distinct CDR3 sequences, with approximately 18% occurring only once. These data were also reused for a study on T cells in Graves' hyperthyroidism and ophthalmopathy.

The sequences come from peripheral blood mononuclear cells (PBMCs), collected at new diagnosis, from a patient treated with antithyroid drugs. These receptors all stem from a young woman with Graves disease.

On this clonotype itself: Since no conserved phenylalanine or tryptophan closes the CDR3, a read error is the likely cause. The chain links TRBV18 to TRBJ2-5; TRBD2 matches at 8 bases. The V and J ends lost 6 bases and 2 bases, in that order; junction bases with no gene match: 14. The length of the CDR3 is 17 residues. CDR1 KGHSH and CDR2 LQKENI come from the germline V gene. The CDR3 DNA reads as TGTGCCAGCTCGCTTATTACCGGGACTAGGAATCAAGAGACCCAGTACCTC. Its translation is CASSLITGTRNQETQYL.

Ten or more counts support this clonotype. The J gene is TRBJ2-7, the V gene TRBV10-1; a weak D match, TRBD1 (6 bases). Germline CDR1 is WNHNN and CDR2 is SYGVQD (reference sequence). The CDR3 spans 15 residues. V was pared by 6 bases and J by 5 bases, with 20 bases between. CDR3 in amino acids: CASSYFQGRDHEQYF. CDR3 DNA: TGCGCCAGCAGCTACTTCCAGGGGCGCGACCACGAGCAGTACTTC.

The CDR3 is CASSDPAGPYNEQFF. The CDR3 coding sequence is TGTGCCAGCAGTGATCCCGCGGGTCCCTACAATGAGCAGTTCTTC. This sequence joins TRBV6-2 or TRBV6-3 and TRBJ2-1; the D gene is possibly TRBD2 (5 bases). Trimming took off 5 bases at V and 2 bases at J, with 13 bases between the two ends. The CDR3 contains 15 residues. CDR1 and CDR2 (germline): MNHEY, SVGEGT.

Concerning this clonotype: This could be a read error, since a much larger clone is one nucleotide away. The rearrangement uses TRBV7-3 and TRBJ2-1; no reliable D call. The J call is uncertain, as TRBJ2-5 better fits the DNA end. The germline V gene encodes CDR1 SGHTA and CDR2 FQGTGA. CDR3 length equals 15 residues. For the CDR3, the DNA is TGTGCCAGCAGCCCGATCAGTGTCCCGGTGGAGACCCAGTACTTC. This translates into CASSPISVPVETQYF.

The chain joins TRBV5-4 to TRBJ2-1; tentative D call: TRBD1 (6 bases). The CDR3 runs to 14 residues. The germline gives CDR1 SGHNT, CDR2 YYREEE (reference sequence). The V and J ends lost 3 bases and 4 bases respectively, with 11 bases between them. The CDR3 reads CASSSKQGYNEQFF. The CDR3 DNA sequence: TGTGCCAGCAGCTCGAAACAGGGATACAATGAGCAGTTCTTC.

Concerning this clonotype itself: A far larger clone differs by one base, so this is likely a read error. In DNA form, the CDR3 reads TGTGCCAGCAGTGACCACTTGGACAGGGGGCGGACTGAAGCTTTCTTT. This translates into CASSDHLDRGRTEAFF. The chain uses TRBV12-3 or TRBV12-4 and TRBJ1-1, with TRBD1 matching over 11 bases. V lost 5 bases and J lost 5; bases outside the gene matches: 10. This CDR3 contains 16 residues.

This clonotype was recorded at least ten times. The V gene is TRBV27, the J gene TRBJ1-5; the match to TRBD1 covers 9 bases. Germline CDR1 is MNHEY and CDR2 is SMNVEV (reference sequence). The CDR3 is made up of 15 amino acids. Unmatched junction bases numbered 10, after V lost 6 bases and J lost 7 bases. As DNA, the CDR3 is TGTGCCAGCAGGCCTACAGGGGGCGCGGGCCAGCCCCAGCATTTT. Its protein product is CASRPTGGAGQPQHF.

This clonotype was observed a few times. This may arise from a read error, as a much more abundant clone is one base away. V is TRBV7-2 and J is TRBJ1-2; D gene unclear. The V end lost 2 bases, the J end lost 9 bases, and 16 bases lay between the germline ends. There are 14 residues in the CDR3. The germline CDR1 and CDR2 sequences are SGHTA and FQGNSA. CDR3 DNA sequence: TGTGCCAGCAGCTTATATGGCAGCTCAGACAGCTACACCTTC. This gives the protein CASSLYGSSDSYTF. Using reference TRBV7-2 and TRBJ1-2 for the parts outside the CDR3, the full variable domain is GAGVSQSPSNKVTEKGKDVELRCDPISGHTALYWYRQSLGQGLEFLIYFQGNSAPDKSGLPSDRFSAERTGGSVSTLTIQRTQQEDSAVYLCASSLYGSSDSYTFGSGTRLTVV.